The present T cell receptor beta chain was sequenced within a study of shared clonotypes between healthy human individuals. Sequencing used immunoSEQ multiplex PCR; TCRdb keeps in-frame clones, though not all of them. Of some 480,000 clones listed, roughly 85% are singletons. Trimming took 1 base from V and 9 from J, leaving 10 bases between them. The CDR3 is 13 amino acids. Germline assignment: CDR1 SGHAT and CDR2 FQNNGV. A remark on this clone: What it binds is not known.

Study-wide findings and caveats: Limitation of the genetic and exposure-history diversity represented came from the few donors.

The sequence was obtained from a middle-aged woman in good health. Some clones in this sample may be carry-over from other donors' samples. Specimen: PBMCs. This chain joins TRBV11-2 and TRBJ2-1; a weak D match, TRBD2 (5 bases). CDR3 protein: CASSLGRLVEQFF. Written as DNA, the CDR3 is TGTGCCAGCAGCTTAGGGAGGTTGGTTGAGCAGTTCTTC. The full variable domain, with the rest looked up from reference TRBV11-2 and TRBJ2-1, is EAGVAQSPRYKIIEKRQSVAFWCNPISGHATLYWYQQILGQGPKLLIQFQNNGVVDDSQLPKDRFSAERLKGVDSTLKIQPAKLEDSAVYLCASSLGRLVEQFFGPGTRLTVL.